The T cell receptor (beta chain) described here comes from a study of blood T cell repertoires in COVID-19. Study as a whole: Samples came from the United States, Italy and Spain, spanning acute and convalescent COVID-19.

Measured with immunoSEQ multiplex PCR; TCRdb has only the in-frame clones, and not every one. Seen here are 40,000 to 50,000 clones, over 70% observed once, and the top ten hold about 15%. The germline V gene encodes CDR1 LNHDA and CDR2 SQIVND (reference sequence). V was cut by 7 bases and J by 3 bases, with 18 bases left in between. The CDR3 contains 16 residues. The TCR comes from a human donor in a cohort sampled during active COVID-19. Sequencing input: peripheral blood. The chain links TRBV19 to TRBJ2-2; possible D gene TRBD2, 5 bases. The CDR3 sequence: CASTDLLGLDTGELFF. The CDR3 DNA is TGTGCCAGTACCGACTTACTAGGGTTGGACACCGGGGAGCTGTTTTTT.